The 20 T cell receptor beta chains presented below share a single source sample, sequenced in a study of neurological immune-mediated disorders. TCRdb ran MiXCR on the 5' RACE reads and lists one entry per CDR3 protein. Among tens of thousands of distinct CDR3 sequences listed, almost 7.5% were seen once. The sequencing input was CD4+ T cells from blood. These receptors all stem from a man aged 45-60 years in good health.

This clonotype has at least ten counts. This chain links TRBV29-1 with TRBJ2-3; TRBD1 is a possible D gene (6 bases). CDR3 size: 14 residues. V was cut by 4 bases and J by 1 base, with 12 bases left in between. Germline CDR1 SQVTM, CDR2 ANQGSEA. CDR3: CSVARDIGTDTQYF. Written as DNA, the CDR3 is TGCAGCGTTGCCCGGGACATAGGCACAGATACGCAGTATTTT.

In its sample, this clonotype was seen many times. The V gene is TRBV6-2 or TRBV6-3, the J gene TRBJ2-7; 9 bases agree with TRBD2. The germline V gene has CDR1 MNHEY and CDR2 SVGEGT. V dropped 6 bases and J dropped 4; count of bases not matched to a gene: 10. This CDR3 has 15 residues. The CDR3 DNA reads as TGTGCCAGCAGACGGCCGGGACTAGCTTATTACGAGCAGTACTTC. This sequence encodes CASRRPGLAYYEQYF.

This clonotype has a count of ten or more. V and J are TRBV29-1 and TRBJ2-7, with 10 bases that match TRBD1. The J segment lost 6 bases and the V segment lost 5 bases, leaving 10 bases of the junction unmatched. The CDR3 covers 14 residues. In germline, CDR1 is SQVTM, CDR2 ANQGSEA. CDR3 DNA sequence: TGCAGCGTTTTCCCGGGACAGGGGCCTACCGAGCAGTACTTC. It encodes CSVFPGQGPTEQYF.

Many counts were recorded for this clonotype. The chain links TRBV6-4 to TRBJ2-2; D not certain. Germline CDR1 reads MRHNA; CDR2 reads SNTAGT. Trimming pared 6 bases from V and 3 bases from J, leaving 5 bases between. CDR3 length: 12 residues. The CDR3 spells CASSQDTGELFF. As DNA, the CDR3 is TGTGCCAGCAGCCAGGACACCGGGGAGCTGTTTTTT.

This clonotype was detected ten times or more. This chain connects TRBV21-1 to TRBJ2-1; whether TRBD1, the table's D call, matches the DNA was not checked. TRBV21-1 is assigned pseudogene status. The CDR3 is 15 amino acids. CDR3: CASSNGQSKYNEQFF. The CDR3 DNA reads TGTGCCAGCAGCAATGGACAGTCCAAGTACAATGAGCAGTTCTTC.

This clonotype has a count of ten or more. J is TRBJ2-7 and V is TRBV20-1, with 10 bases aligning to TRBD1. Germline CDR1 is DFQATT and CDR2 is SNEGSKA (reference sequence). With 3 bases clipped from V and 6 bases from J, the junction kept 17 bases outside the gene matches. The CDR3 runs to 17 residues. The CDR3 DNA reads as TGCAGTGCTAGTCAAACCCACGGGACAGGGGTTTATTCCGAGCAGTACTTC. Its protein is CSASQTHGTGVYSEQYF.

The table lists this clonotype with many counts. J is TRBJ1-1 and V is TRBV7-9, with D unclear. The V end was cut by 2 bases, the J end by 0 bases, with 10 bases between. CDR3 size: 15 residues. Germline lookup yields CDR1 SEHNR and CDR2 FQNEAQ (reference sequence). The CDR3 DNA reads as TGTGCCAGCAGCTTACGGGCGCCGATGAACACTGAAGCTTTCTTT. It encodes CASSLRAPMNTEAFF.

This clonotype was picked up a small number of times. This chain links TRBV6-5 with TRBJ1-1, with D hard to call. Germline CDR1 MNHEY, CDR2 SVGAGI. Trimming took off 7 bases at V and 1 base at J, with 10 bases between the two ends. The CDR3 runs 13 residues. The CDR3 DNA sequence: TGTGCCAGCACCTCCTCCCAGAACACTGAAGCTTTCTTT. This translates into CASTSSQNTEAFF.

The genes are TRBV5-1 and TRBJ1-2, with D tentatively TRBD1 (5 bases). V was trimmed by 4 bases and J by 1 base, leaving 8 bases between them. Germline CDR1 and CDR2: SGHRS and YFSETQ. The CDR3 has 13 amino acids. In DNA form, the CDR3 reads TGCGCCAGCAGCATGGGGGTTAACTATGGCTACACCTTC. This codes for CASSMGVNYGYTF. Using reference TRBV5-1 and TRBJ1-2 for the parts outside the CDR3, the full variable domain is KAGVTQTPRYLIKTRGQQVTLSCSPISGHRSVSWYQQTPGQGLQFLFEYFSETQRNKGNFPGRFSGRQFSNSRSEMNVSTLELGDSALYLCASSMGVNYGYTFGSGTRLTVV.

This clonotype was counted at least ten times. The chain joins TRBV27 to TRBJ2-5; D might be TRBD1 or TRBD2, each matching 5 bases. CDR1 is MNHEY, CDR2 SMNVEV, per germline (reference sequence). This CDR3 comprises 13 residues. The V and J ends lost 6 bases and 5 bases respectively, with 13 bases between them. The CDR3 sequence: CASRGTGRETQYF. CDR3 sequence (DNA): TGTGCCAGCAGGGGGACGGGAAGGGAGACCCAGTACTTC.

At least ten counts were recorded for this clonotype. The CDR3 spells CASRVGQPGDYNEQFF. The CDR3 nucleotides are TGTGCCAGCAGAGTAGGTCAGCCAGGGGACTACAATGAGCAGTTCTTC. The chain links TRBV7-9 to TRBJ2-1; possibly TRBD1 for D (6 bases). V shed 6 bases and J shed 3 bases, with 18 bases lying between them. CDR1 is SEHNR and CDR2 is FQNEAQ in the germline V gene (reference sequence). This CDR3 has 16 amino acids. Together with reference TRBV7-9 and TRBJ2-1, the CDR3 gives the full variable domain: DTGVSQNPRHKITKRGQNVTFRCDPISEHNRLYWYRQTLGQGPEFLTYFQNEAQLEKSRLLSDRFSAERPKGSFSTLEIQRTEQGDSAMYLCASRVGQPGDYNEQFFGPGTRLTVL.

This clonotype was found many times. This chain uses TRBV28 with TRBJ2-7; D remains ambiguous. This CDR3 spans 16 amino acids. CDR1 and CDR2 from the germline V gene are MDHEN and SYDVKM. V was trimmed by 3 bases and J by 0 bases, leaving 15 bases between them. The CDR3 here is CASSFSARTASYEQYF. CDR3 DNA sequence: TGTGCCAGCAGTTTCAGTGCTAGGACGGCCTCCTACGAGCAGTACTTC.

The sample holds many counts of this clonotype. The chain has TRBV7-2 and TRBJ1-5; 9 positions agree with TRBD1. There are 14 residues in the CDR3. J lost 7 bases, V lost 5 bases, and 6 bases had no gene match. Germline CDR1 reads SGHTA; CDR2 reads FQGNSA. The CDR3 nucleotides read TGTGCCAGCAGCCAGGACAGGGGCGGACAGCCCCAGCATTTT. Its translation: CASSQDRGGQPQHF.

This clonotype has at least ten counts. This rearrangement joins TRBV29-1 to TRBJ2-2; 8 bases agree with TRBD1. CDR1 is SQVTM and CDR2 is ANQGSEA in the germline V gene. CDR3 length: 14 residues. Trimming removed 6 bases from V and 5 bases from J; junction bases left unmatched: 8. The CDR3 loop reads CSVTGTGGTGELFF. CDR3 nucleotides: TGCAGCGTAACCGGGACAGGTGGGACCGGGGAGCTGTTTTTT.

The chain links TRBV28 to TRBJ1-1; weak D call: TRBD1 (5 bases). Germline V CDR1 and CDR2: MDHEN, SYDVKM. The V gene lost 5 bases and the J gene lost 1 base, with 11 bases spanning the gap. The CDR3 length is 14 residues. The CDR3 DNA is TGTGCCAGCAGTCCCCAAGGGGAGAACACTGAAGCTTTCTTT. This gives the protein CASSPQGENTEAFF.

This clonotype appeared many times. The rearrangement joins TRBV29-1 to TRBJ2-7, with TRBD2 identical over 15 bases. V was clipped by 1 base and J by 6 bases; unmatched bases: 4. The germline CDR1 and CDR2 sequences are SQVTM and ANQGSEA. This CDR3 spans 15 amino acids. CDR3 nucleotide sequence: TGCAGCGTTGAAGTCCGGACTAGCGGGAGGGGCGAGCAGTACTTC. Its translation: CSVEVRTSGRGEQYF.

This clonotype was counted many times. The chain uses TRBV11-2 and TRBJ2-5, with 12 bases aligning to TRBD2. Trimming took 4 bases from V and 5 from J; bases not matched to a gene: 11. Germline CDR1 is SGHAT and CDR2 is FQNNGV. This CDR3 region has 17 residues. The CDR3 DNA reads TGTGCCAGCAGCTCGAGGACTAGCGGGATTGCACGTGAGACCCAGTACTTC. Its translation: CASSSRTSGIARETQYF. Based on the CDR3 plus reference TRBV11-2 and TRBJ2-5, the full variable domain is EAGVAQSPRYKIIEKRQSVAFWCNPISGHATLYWYQQILGQGPKLLIQFQNNGVVDDSQLPKDRFSAERLKGVDSTLKIQPAKLEDSAVYLCASSSRTSGIARETQYFGPGTRLLVL.

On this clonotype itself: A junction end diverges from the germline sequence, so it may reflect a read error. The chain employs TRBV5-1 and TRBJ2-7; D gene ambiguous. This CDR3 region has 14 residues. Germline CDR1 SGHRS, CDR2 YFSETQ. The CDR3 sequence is CANSMVRRSYEQYF. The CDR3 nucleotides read TGCGCCAACAGCATGGTTCGGCGCTCCTACGAGCAGTACTTC.

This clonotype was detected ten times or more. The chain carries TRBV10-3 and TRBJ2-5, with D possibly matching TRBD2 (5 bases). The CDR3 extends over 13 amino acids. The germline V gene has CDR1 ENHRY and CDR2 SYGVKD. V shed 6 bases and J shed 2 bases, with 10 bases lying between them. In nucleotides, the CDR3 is TGTGCCATCAGCGCCGGGAAACAAGAGACCCAGTACTTC. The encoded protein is CAISAGKQETQYF.

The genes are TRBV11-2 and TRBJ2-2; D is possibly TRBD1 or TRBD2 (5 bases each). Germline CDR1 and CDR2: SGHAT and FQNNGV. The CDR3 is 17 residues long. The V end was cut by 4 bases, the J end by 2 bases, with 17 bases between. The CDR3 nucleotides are TGTGCCAGCAGCTGGCCGAGGGGCGGCAAAAACACCGGGGAGCTGTTTTTT. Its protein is CASSWPRGGKNTGELFF.